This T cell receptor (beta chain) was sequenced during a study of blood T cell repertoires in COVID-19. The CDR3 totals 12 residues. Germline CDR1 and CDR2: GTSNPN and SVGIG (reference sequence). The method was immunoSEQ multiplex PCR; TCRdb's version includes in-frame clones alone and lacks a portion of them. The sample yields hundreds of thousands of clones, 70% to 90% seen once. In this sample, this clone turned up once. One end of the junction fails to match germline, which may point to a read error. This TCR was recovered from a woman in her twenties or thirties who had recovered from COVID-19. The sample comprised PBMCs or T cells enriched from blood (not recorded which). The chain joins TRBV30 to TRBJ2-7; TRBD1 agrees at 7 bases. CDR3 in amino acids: CAWSAFRGPGVF. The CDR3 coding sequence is TGTGCCTGGAGTGCCTTTAGGGGGCCAGGCGTATTC.